The rows below give T cell receptor beta chains drawn from one sample of a study of blood T cell repertoires in COVID-19. Produced via immunoSEQ multiplex PCR; TCRdb's table is partial and in-frame only. The repertoire has about 180,000 clones, 88% of them found once; the top ten carry roughly 8.9%. Material for sequencing was PBMCs or T cells enriched from blood (not recorded which). Receptors originate from a woman under 30 who had recovered from COVID-19. CDR3s include the opening cysteine and the closing phenylalanine or tryptophan. The order of the fields is V gene, D gene, J gene, CDR3 protein. D genes are given only for firm matches.

>TRBV5-1|TRBD2|TRBJ2-3
CASSLGTSGNLDTQYF
>TRBV13|TRBD1|TRBJ2-7
CASSTFFGTAAVEQYF
>TRBV7-3|TRBD2|TRBJ2-1
CASSQVLAGQDEQFF
>TRBV6-1|-|TRBJ2-2
CASSERGRVGELFF
>TRBV25-1|-|TRBJ2-2
CASSANFGELFF
>TRBV9|TRBD1|TRBJ1-2
CASSVGTGADYGYTF
>TRBV27|-|TRBJ2-1
CASSYSRGGEQFF
>TRBV28|TRBD2|TRBJ2-4
CASVPSGGDIQYF
>TRBV5-1|-|TRBJ1-1
CASSLEYSNTEAFF
>TRBV9|TRBD1|TRBJ1-1
CASSALQGATTEAFF
>TRBV4-1|TRBD2|TRBJ2-7
CASSKYGTGTSSYEQYF
>TRBV9|-|TRBJ1-1
CASSVALLNTEAFF
>TRBV3-1/TRBV3-2|-|TRBJ2-1
CASSPTRILEQFF
>TRBV13|-|TRBJ1-3
CASGGMWLGGNTIYF
>TRBV19|TRBD1|TRBJ1-5
CASSMADREIVAQHF
>TRBV2|TRBD2|TRBJ2-7
CASSRTSGTAGQYF
>TRBV7-2|TRBD1|TRBJ1-1
CASSLYGTENTEAFF
>TRBV4-1|TRBD1|TRBJ2-5
CASSQAGTGQETQYF
>TRBV19|TRBD2|TRBJ2-7
CASSWGLAGPSNPPYEQYF
>TRBV12-5|TRBD1|TRBJ2-3
CASGPGTGSTDTQYF
>TRBV7-8|-|TRBJ2-6
CASSRTGSSGANVLTF
>TRBV27|TRBD2|TRBJ2-1
CASSFLAGGYNEQFF
>TRBV28|TRBD1|TRBJ1-5
CASSLSTGGNQPQHF
>TRBV24-1|TRBD1|TRBJ1-1
CATRDSHYTEAFF
>TRBV4-2|TRBD2|TRBJ2-3
CASSQVQAGANTDTQYF
>TRBV18|-|TRBJ1-1
CAGGARSDFTEAFF
>TRBV5-1|TRBD2|TRBJ2-1
CASSLLAGGDEQFF
>TRBV2|TRBD1|TRBJ1-3
CASRNPMRDSASGNTIYF
>TRBV2|TRBD2|TRBJ2-1
CASRATSGNGNEQFF
>TRBV29-1|TRBD1|TRBJ2-7
CRFFRDRGYEQYF
>TRBV5-1|-|TRBJ1-1
CASSLAPRRGDTEAFF
>TRBV19|TRBD1|TRBJ1-5
CASSTTGDLSGRNQPQHF
>TRBV10-3|-|TRBJ1-1
CANGPGQNTEAFF
>TRBV5-4|-|TRBJ2-3
CASSLGRQSTDTQYF
>TRBV5-8|TRBD1|TRBJ1-2
CASSWGTGTAYGYTF
>TRBV5-5|-|TRBJ2-7
CASSLTGTYEQYF
>TRBV27|TRBD1|TRBJ1-4
CASRTQGALEKLFF
>TRBV19|-|TRBJ2-1
CASGIEGQNYNEQFF
>TRBV7-7|-|TRBJ2-1
CASSHTDNEQFF
>TRBV19|TRBD2|TRBJ2-1
CASSATGTRGNEQFF
>TRBV28|-|TRBJ1-5
CASSLSRGNQPQHF